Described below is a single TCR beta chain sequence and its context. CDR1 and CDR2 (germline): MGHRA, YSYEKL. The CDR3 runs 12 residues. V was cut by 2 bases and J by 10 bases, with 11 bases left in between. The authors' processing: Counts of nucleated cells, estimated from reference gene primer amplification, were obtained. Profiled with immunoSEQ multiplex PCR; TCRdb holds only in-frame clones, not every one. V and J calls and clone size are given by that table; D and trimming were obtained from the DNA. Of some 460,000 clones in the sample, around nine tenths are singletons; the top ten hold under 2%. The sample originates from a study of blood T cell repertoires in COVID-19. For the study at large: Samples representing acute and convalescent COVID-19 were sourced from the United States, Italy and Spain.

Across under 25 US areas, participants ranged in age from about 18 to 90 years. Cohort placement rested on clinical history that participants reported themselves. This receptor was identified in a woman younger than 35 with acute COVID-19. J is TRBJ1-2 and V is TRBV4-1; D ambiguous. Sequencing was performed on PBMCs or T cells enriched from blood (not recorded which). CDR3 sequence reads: CASSQPQAAYTF. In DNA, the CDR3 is TGCGCCAGCAGCCAACCTCAAGCCGCCTACACCTTC.